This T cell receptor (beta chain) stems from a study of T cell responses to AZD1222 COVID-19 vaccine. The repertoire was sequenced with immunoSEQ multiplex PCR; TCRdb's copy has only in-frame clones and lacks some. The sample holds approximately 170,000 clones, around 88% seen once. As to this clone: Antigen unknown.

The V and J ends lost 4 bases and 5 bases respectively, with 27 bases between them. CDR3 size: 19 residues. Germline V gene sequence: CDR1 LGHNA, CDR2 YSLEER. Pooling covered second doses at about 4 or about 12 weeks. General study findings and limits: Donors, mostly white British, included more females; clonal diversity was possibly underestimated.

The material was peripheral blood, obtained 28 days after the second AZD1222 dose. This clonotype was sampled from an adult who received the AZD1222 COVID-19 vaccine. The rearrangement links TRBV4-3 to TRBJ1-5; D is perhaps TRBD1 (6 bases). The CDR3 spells CASSPVKGRGVRVDQPQHF. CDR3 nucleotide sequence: TGCGCCAGCAGCCCTGTTAAAGGCAGGGGCGTTAGGGTTGATCAGCCCCAGCATTTT.